This TCR beta chain was retrieved from a study of T-cell reconstitution after alpha-beta-depleted transplantation in children (dated by TCRdb to about 2016). Some background on the complete study: Using TCR repertoire profiling, the study followed T-cell immune reconstitution in a quantitative way in children after TCRalphabeta/CD19-depleted allogeneic hematopoietic cell transplantation. The study at large found these results: In some patients, the high TCRbeta diversity seen at day 60 was put down to recipient T cells and intrathymic progenitors that had survived conditioning. The apparently early recovery of alphabetaT-cell counts about two months after transplant reportedly depended on only several hundred rapidly expanded clones that came from non-depleted graft cells. The frequencies of hyperexpanded clones fell over the following months, and after one year, T-cell counts and TCRbeta diversity were mostly attributed to newly produced T cells.

In its sample, this clonotype was seen many times. Its antigen target is currently unknown. There are no base qualities to consult, and no much larger clone falls within one base. V gives up 0 bases and J gives up 4 bases, and the segment between their germline ends measures 5 bases. The cysteine opens and the phenylalanine closes a CDR3 of 13 amino acids. The retained sequence is limited to the CDR3, 39 bases, with the frame set at the first base. CDR1 and CDR2, looked up from the germline V gene, are SGHRS and YFSETQ. The treatment or condition label corresponds to: allogeneic hematopoietic cell transplantation with graft depleted of TCRalphabeta T cells and CD19 B cells. The transplant recipients were children given TCRalphabeta/CD19-depleted allogeneic hematopoietic cell grafts. Preparation of the library involved PCR. Sequenced on an Illumina HiSeq 2500. Molecular barcoding was employed in the preparation of TCR libraries, with unique molecular identifiers being used to normalize TCRbeta repertoire quantification. TCRdb ran its own pipeline on the public reads, namely fastp trimming at Q25 and MiXCR clone calling, and kept in-frame beta chains. Rows with a matching CDR3 protein are joined into one entry that keeps the most common DNA and genes. The sample table contains about 440,000 distinct CDR3 sequences; only one count was recorded for roughly 44% of them. Together, the top ten hold approximately 30% of the sample.

Here the chain combines TRBV5-1 and TRBJ1-5; no confident D gene assignment can be made. This receptor was identified in a girl aged 2-15 years with aplastic anemia, due to receive a stem cell transplant. The sequences come from PBMCs, collected before TCRalphabeta/CD19-depleted stem cell transplant. The nucleotide sequence is TGCGCCAGCAGCTTGGGGAAAAATCAGCCCCAGCATTTT. This yields the protein CASSLGKNQPQHF.